This is a list of T cell receptor beta chains from one sample in a study of T cells in Graves' hyperthyroidism and ophthalmopathy. TCRdb re-derived calls from the multiplex PCR reads in MiXCR, one entry per CDR3 protein. The sample carries roughly 350,000 distinct CDR3 sequences, over 11% recorded once. The specimen was blood. The receptors stem from a woman under 40 with Graves' hyperthyroidism. Each CDR3 is given with its conserved first and last residue. Each record gives: D gene, clone size, V gene, J gene, CDR3 protein, CDR3 DNA. A D gene is named only where the DNA matches it firmly. Clone size is stated in some rows and not others, as once, few, many or a class when expanded.

D: -
size: -
V: TRBV11-3
J: TRBJ1-1
CDR3: CASSLDFSGLEAFF
DNA: TGTGCCAGCAGCTTAGATTTCTCCGGGCTTGAAGCTTTCTTT

D: -
size: many
V: TRBV7-2
J: TRBJ2-3
CDR3: CASSRDVPDTQYF
DNA: TGTGCCAGCAGCAGGGACGTTCCAGATACGCAGTATTTT

D: -
size: many
V: TRBV7-6
J: TRBJ2-2
CDR3: CASSPRGSAGELFF
DNA: TGTGCCAGCAGCCCCCGTGGGAGCGCCGGGGAGCTGTTTTTT

D: TRBD2
size: many
V: TRBV11-2
J: TRBJ2-7
CDR3: CASRPEGGSLHEQYF
DNA: TGTGCCAGCAGGCCCGAAGGCGGGAGTCTCCACGAGCAGTACTTC

D: TRBD2
size: few
V: TRBV20-1
J: TRBJ2-7
CDR3: CSAKVAGVLYEQYF
DNA: TGCAGTGCAAAAGTAGCGGGAGTGCTCTACGAGCAGTACTTC

D: -
size: few
V: TRBV5-5
J: TRBJ2-1
CDR3: CASSSDDSSYNEQFF
DNA: TGTGCCAGCAGTTCTGACGACAGCTCCTACAATGAGCAGTTCTTC

D: TRBD2
size: many
V: TRBV6-1
J: TRBJ2-3
CDR3: CASSTRGGRDTDTQYF
DNA: TGTGCCAGCAGTACGAGGGGCGGGAGGGACACAGATACGCAGTATTTT

D: -
size: -
V: TRBV20-1
J: TRBJ2-3
CDR3: CSAQAGGPTDTQYF
DNA: TGCAGTGCTCAAGCCGGGGGACCCACAGATACGCAGTATTTT

D: -
size: many
V: TRBV6-1
J: TRBJ2-7
CDR3: CAGGVTYEQYF
DNA: TGTGCCGGGGGTGTTACCTACGAGCAGTACTTC

D: -
size: many
V: TRBV20-1
J: TRBJ1-2
CDR3: CSADDGYTF
DNA: TGCAGTGCTGATGATGGCTACACCTTC

D: TRBD2
size: many
V: TRBV12-3/TRBV12-4
J: TRBJ2-1
CDR3: CASSFAYQREINEQFF
DNA: TGTGCCAGCAGTTTCGCGTACCAGCGGGAGATCAATGAGCAGTTCTTC

D: TRBD1
size: few
V: TRBV7-9
J: TRBJ1-6
CDR3: CASSLDRGSNSPLHF
DNA: TGTGCCAGCAGCCTCGACAGGGGAAGTAATTCACCCCTCCACTTT

D: TRBD1
size: many
V: TRBV7-9
J: TRBJ2-5
CDR3: CASSKGQLETQYF
DNA: TGTGCCAGCAGCAAGGGACAGTTAGAGACCCAGTACTTC

D: TRBD2
size: -
V: TRBV6-2/TRBV6-3
J: TRBJ2-1
CDR3: CASRTGLADSYNEQFF
DNA: TGTGCCAGCAGAACCGGACTAGCCGACTCCTACAATGAGCAGTTCTTC

D: TRBD1
size: many
V: TRBV27
J: TRBJ2-7
CDR3: CASSRDRGSYEQYF
DNA: TGTGCCAGCAGTCGAGACAGGGGTTCCTACGAGCAGTACTTC

D: -
size: many
V: TRBV12-3/TRBV12-4
J: TRBJ1-3
CDR3: CASSLEAGIYGNTIYF
DNA: TGTGCCAGCAGTTTAGAGGCCGGGATTTACGGAAACACCATATATTTT

D: -
size: -
V: TRBV20-1
J: TRBJ2-7
CDR3: CSAPAISGTLDEQYF
DNA: TGCAGTGCCCCAGCCATCTCCGGGACGCTTGACGAGCAGTACTTC

D: TRBD1
size: many
V: TRBV15
J: TRBJ1-1
CDR3: CATSRNGQGGTEAFF
DNA: TGTGCCACCAGCAGGAACGGACAGGGAGGGACTGAAGCTTTCTTT

D: -
size: few
V: TRBV18
J: TRBJ2-7
CDR3: CASSPKDRNNEQYF
DNA: TGTGCCAGCTCACCAAAAGACCGCAACAACGAGCAGTACTTC

D: TRBD1
size: few
V: TRBV29-1
J: TRBJ2-1
CDR3: CSVEDRDSYNEQFF
DNA: TGCAGCGTGGAGGACAGGGACTCCTACAATGAGCAGTTCTTC

D: -
size: many
V: TRBV12-5
J: TRBJ1-1
CDR3: CASGLYSHGEAFF
DNA: TGTGCTAGTGGTTTGTATAGTCATGGTGAAGCTTTCTTT

D: -
size: few
V: TRBV28
J: TRBJ2-6
CDR3: CASTFSRRMVSGANVLTF
DNA: TGTGCCAGCACTTTTAGTCGGAGGATGGTCTCTGGGGCCAACGTCCTGACTTTC

D: -
size: many
V: TRBV6-2/TRBV6-3
J: TRBJ2-3
CDR3: CASGERRQLTTDTQYF
DNA: TGTGCCAGCGGTGAGAGACGCCAACTGACCACAGATACGCAGTATTTT

D: -
size: -
V: TRBV20-1
J: TRBJ2-5
CDR3: CSARDRVLAIRETQYF
DNA: TGCAGTGCTAGAGATAGGGTTTTAGCTATACGGGAGACCCAGTACTTC

D: -
size: -
V: TRBV7-8
J: TRBJ1-1
CDR3: CAGSPRRSLGDTEAFF
DNA: TGTGCCGGCAGCCCCCGACGATCGTTGGGGGACACTGAAGCTTTCTTT

D: -
size: -
V: TRBV7-2
J: TRBJ2-3
CDR3: CASSSDRSADTQYF
DNA: TGTGCCAGCAGCTCAGACCGCAGCGCAGATACGCAGTATTTT

D: -
size: many
V: TRBV2
J: TRBJ2-7
CDR3: CASRDGPSYEQYF
DNA: TGTGCCAGCAGGGACGGACCCTCCTACGAGCAGTACTTC

D: -
size: many
V: TRBV7-2
J: TRBJ2-1
CDR3: CASSRGRGNEQFF
DNA: TGTGCCAGCAGCCGGGGCAGGGGCAATGAGCAGTTCTTC

D: -
size: few
V: TRBV7-9
J: TRBJ2-7
CDR3: CASSLPGYPYEQYF
DNA: TGTGCCAGCAGCTTACCGGGGTATCCCTACGAGCAGTACTTC

D: TRBD1
size: many
V: TRBV10-3
J: TRBJ2-7
CDR3: CAIRDRGEVHEQYF
DNA: TGTGCCATCAGGGACAGGGGGGAGGTCCACGAGCAGTACTTC

D: -
size: -
V: TRBV3-2
J: TRBJ2-1
CDR3: CASKRGSGFGNEQFF
DNA: TGTGCCAGCAAACGCGGTTCGGGGTTCGGCAATGAGCAGTTCTTC

D: TRBD2
size: few
V: TRBV3-1
J: TRBJ2-7
CDR3: CASSQGTSAYEQYF
DNA: TGTGCCAGCAGCCAAGGGACTAGCGCCTACGAGCAGTACTTC

D: TRBD2
size: few
V: TRBV6-1
J: TRBJ2-5
CDR3: CASSEQVAGVETQYF
DNA: TGTGCCAGCAGTGAACAGGTAGCGGGAGTTGAGACCCAGTACTTC

D: -
size: few
V: TRBV4-1
J: TRBJ2-3
CDR3: CASSQVVGSRTDTQYF
DNA: TGCGCCAGCAGCCAAGTTGTGGGCTCCCGGACGGATACGCAGTATTTT

D: -
size: many
V: TRBV29-1
J: TRBJ2-5
CDR3: CSAGHGGRETQYF
DNA: TGCAGCGCCGGACACGGGGGTAGGGAGACCCAGTACTTC

D: TRBD2
size: many
V: TRBV7-2
J: TRBJ2-5
CDR3: CASSPSVAGGVETQYF
DNA: TGTGCCAGCAGCCCTTCCGTGGCGGGAGGGGTTGAGACCCAGTACTTC

D: -
size: -
V: TRBV29-1
J: TRBJ2-3
CDR3: CSADDRDLRGSADTQYF
DNA: TGCAGCGCTGATGACAGAGACCTTCGGGGTAGCGCAGATACGCAGTATTTT

D: -
size: few
V: TRBV5-1
J: TRBJ1-6
CDR3: CASSLVTGLNNSPLHF
DNA: TGCGCCAGCAGCTTGGTAACAGGGCTAAATAATTCACCCCTCCACTTT

D: -
size: many
V: TRBV7-2
J: TRBJ2-1
CDR3: CASSNTETQYNEQFF
DNA: TGTGCCAGCAGTAATACCGAGACACAGTACAATGAGCAGTTCTTC

D: TRBD1
size: many
V: TRBV6-1
J: TRBJ1-5
CDR3: CASRAASTGSDNQPQHF
DNA: TGTGCCAGCAGAGCTGCCTCGACAGGGTCGGACAATCAGCCCCAGCATTTT

D: -
size: few
V: TRBV3-1
J: TRBJ2-1
CDR3: CASRTGGNNEQFF
DNA: TGTGCCAGCAGAACTGGCGGGAACAATGAGCAGTTCTTC

D: TRBD1
size: many
V: TRBV7-8
J: TRBJ1-1
CDR3: CASSFGTATEAFF
DNA: TGTGCCAGCAGCTTCGGGACAGCCACTGAAGCTTTCTTT

D: TRBD2
size: many
V: TRBV20-1
J: TRBJ2-5
CDR3: CSQILAGGQTQYF
DNA: TGCAGCCAAATACTAGCGGGAGGACAGACCCAGTACTTC

D: -
size: -
V: TRBV7-9
J: TRBJ2-7
CDR3: CASSLGRQPYEQYF
DNA: TGTGCCAGCAGCTTAGGACGCCAACCCTACGAGCAGTACTTC

D: TRBD1
size: -
V: TRBV14
J: TRBJ1-1
CDR3: CASSQGDRAGEAFF
DNA: TGTGCCAGCAGCCAAGGCGACAGGGCCGGTGAAGCTTTCTTT

D: -
size: many
V: TRBV6-1
J: TRBJ2-5
CDR3: CASATVYQETQYF
DNA: TGTGCCAGCGCGACGGTGTACCAAGAGACCCAGTACTTC

D: -
size: many
V: TRBV7-9
J: TRBJ2-3
CDR3: CASRDPKPRTALTDTQYF
DNA: TGTGCCAGCAGAGATCCAAAACCCAGGACAGCACTCACAGATACGCAGTATTTT

D: TRBD2
size: many
V: TRBV11-2
J: TRBJ2-7
CDR3: CASSPPSGREQYF
DNA: TGTGCCAGCAGCCCCCCTAGCGGGAGGGAGCAGTACTTC

D: TRBD1
size: -
V: TRBV4-3
J: TRBJ2-1
CDR3: CASSQEGRGYNEQFF
DNA: TGCGCCAGCAGCCAAGAGGGCAGGGGGTACAATGAGCAGTTCTTC

D: -
size: -
V: TRBV18
J: TRBJ1-3
CDR3: CASSPGHRSGNTIYF
DNA: TGTGCCAGCTCACCGGGACACCGCTCTGGAAACACCATATATTTT

D: TRBD1
size: many
V: TRBV28
J: TRBJ1-2
CDR3: CASSSTGPPKPYGYTF
DNA: TGTGCCAGCAGTTCGACAGGGCCACCCAAGCCCTATGGCTACACCTTC

D: TRBD2
size: -
V: TRBV4-1
J: TRBJ2-1
CDR3: CASSQDPSGGYNEQFF
DNA: TGCGCCAGCAGCCAAGACCCCAGCGGGGGTTACAATGAGCAGTTCTTC

D: TRBD2
size: -
V: TRBV20-1
J: TRBJ2-7
CDR3: CSAPRASGSSYEQYF
DNA: TGCAGTGCCCCTCGGGCTAGCGGGAGCTCCTACGAGCAGTACTTC

D: -
size: -
V: TRBV20-1
J: TRBJ2-5
CDR3: CSAEPVAGPQETQYF
DNA: TGCAGTGCCGAGCCCGTGGCGGGACCCCAAGAGACCCAGTACTTC

D: -
size: few
V: TRBV9
J: TRBJ2-7
CDR3: CASSVRPLGAYEQYF
DNA: TGTGCCAGCAGCGTAAGGCCTTTAGGCGCCTACGAGCAGTACTTC

D: -
size: -
V: TRBV11-2
J: TRBJ1-1
CDR3: CASSSGWGVGNTEAFF
DNA: TGTGCCAGCAGCTCTGGTTGGGGGGTGGGGAACACTGAAGCTTTCTTT

D: TRBD1
size: many
V: TRBV12-3/TRBV12-4
J: TRBJ2-5
CDR3: CASSLGTGDQETQYF
DNA: TGTGCCAGCAGTCTAGGGACAGGGGACCAAGAGACCCAGTACTTC

D: TRBD1
size: few
V: TRBV11-1
J: TRBJ1-6
CDR3: CASSADRITTYNSPLYF
DNA: TGTGCCAGCAGCGCGGACAGGATTACAACCTATAATTCACCCCTCTACTTT

D: -
size: -
V: TRBV29-1
J: TRBJ1-1
CDR3: CSVSPGPKVGSTEAFF
DNA: TGCAGCGTTTCGCCGGGACCCAAGGTGGGGAGCACTGAAGCTTTCTTT

D: -
size: -
V: TRBV5-1
J: TRBJ2-5
CDR3: CASRSLGARLETQYF
DNA: TGCGCCAGCAGAAGCCTGGGGGCGAGATTAGAGACCCAGTACTTC